This T cell receptor beta chain emerged from a study of glioma-infiltrating T cells after dendritic cell vaccination. Study information: Autologous tumor lysate was loaded overnight onto monocyte-derived dendritic cells grown seven to eight days with IL-4 and GM-CSF.

CDR1 GTSNPN and CDR2 SVGIG come from the germline V gene (reference sequence). The CDR3 covers 13 residues. V lost 4 bases, J lost 4 bases, and 6 bases stayed unmatched. Amplification used 60 V beta primers and 13 J beta primers. Assay used: immunoSEQ multiplex PCR; TCRdb lists only in-frame clones, some missing. The sample lists 20,000 to 30,000 clones, just under 90% occurring once. Stated time point: after dendritic cell vaccination, including at tumor progression/relapse. Isocitrate dehydrogenase mutation was absent in all glioblastoma patients. Before vaccination, two weeks after the third vaccination, and at progression, PBMC were collected.

V is TRBV30 and J is TRBJ1-2, with 7 bases lining up with TRBD1. The source was blood, collected after dendritic cell vaccination. This sequence was found in a human donor with glioblastoma. CDR3: CAWNLGQRYGYTF. The DNA for the CDR3 is TGTGCCTGGAACCTGGGACAGCGCTATGGCTACACCTTC.